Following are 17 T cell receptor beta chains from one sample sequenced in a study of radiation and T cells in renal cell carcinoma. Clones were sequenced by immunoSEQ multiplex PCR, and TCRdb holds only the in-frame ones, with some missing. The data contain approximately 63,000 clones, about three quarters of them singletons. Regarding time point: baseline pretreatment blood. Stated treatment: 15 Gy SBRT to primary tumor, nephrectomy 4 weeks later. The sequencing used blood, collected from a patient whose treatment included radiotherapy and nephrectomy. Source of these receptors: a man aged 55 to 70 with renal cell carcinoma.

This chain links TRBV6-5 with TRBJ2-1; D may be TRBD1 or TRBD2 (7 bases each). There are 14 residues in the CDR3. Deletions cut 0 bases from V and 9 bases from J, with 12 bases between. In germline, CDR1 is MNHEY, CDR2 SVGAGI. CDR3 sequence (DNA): TGTGCCAGCAGTTACTCCCAGGGGGGGGGTGAGCAGTTCTTC. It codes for CASSYSQGGGEQFF.

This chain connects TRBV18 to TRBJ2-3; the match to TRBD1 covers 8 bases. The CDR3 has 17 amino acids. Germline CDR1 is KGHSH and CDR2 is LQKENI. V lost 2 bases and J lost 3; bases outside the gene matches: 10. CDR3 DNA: TGTGCCAGCTCACCATTCTCTATGACAGGGGCAACAGATACGCAGTATTTT. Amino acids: CASSPFSMTGATDTQYF.

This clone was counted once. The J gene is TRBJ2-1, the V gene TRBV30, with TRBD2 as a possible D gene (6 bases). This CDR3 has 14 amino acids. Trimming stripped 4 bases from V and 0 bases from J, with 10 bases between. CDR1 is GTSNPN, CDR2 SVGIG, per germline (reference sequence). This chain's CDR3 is CAWIGGDSYNEQFF. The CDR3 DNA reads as TGTGCCTGGATTGGAGGGGACTCCTACAATGAGCAGTTCTTC.

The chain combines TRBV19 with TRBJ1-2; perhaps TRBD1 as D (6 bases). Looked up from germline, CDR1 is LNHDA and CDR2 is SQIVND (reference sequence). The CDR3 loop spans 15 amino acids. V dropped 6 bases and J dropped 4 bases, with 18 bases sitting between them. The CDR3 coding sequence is TGTGCCAGTAGCCTCCTTACACAGGGACCCTATGGCTACACCTTC. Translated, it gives CASSLLTQGPYGYTF. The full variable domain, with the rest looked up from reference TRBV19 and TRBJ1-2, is DGGITQSPKYLFRKEGQNVTLSCEQNLNHDAMYWYRQDPGQGLRLIYYSQIVNDFQKGDIAEGYSVSREKKESFPLTVTSAQKNPTAFYLCASSLLTQGPYGYTFGSGTRLTVV.

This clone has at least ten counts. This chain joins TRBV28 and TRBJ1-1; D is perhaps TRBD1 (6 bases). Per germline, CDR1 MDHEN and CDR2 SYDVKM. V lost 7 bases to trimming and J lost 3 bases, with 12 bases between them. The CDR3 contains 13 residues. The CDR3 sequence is CASNLAGDTEAFF. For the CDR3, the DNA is TGTGCCAGCAACCTAGCAGGGGACACTGAAGCTTTCTTT. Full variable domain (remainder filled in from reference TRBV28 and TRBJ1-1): DVKVTQSSRYLVKRTGEKVFLECVQDMDHENMFWYRQDPGLGLRLIYFSYDVKMKEKGDIPEGYSVSREKKERFSLILESASTNQTSMYLCASNLAGDTEAFFGQGTRLTVV.

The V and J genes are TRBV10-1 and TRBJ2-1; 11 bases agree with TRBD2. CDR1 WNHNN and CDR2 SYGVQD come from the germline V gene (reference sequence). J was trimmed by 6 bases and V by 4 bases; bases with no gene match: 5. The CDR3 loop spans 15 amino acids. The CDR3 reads CASSVTSGGLNEQFF. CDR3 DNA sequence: TGCGCCAGCAGTGTAACTAGCGGGGGTCTCAATGAGCAGTTCTTC.

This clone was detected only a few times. This CDR3 reads CASSLRREQPQHF. The CDR3 DNA is TGTGCCAGCAGCTTAAGGAGAGAACAGCCCCAGCATTTT. The rearrangement uses TRBV7-2 and TRBJ1-5, with no clear D. The CDR3 runs to 13 residues. Germline values: CDR1 SGHTA, CDR2 FQGNSA. Deletions cut 2 bases from V and 7 bases from J, with 9 bases between.

Here the CDR3 DNA reads TGCGCCAGCAGCACCTTAGGGGGCATGAACACTGAAGCTTTCTTT. This translates into CASSTLGGMNTEAFF. V is TRBV5-1 and J is TRBJ1-1, with 7 bases matching TRBD1. CDR3 length: 15 residues. The germline V gene encodes CDR1 SGHRS and CDR2 YFSETQ. Trimming cost V 4 bases and J 0 bases; bases outside gene matches: 6.

The CDR3 here is CASSLSTGGGDEQYF. For the CDR3, the DNA is TGTGCCAGCAGCTTGTCGACAGGGGGCGGGGACGAGCAGTACTTC. The chain has TRBV7-6 and TRBJ2-7; 10 bases map to TRBD1. V was clipped by 3 bases and J by 5 bases; unmatched bases: 7. CDR1 is SGHVS, CDR2 FNYEAQ, per germline. CDR3 length: 15 amino acids.

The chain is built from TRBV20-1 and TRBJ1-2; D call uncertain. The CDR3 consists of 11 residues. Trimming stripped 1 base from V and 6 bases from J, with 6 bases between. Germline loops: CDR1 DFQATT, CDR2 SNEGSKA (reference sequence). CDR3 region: CSARVKNGYTF. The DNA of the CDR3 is TGCAGTGCTAGAGTCAAGAATGGCTACACCTTC.

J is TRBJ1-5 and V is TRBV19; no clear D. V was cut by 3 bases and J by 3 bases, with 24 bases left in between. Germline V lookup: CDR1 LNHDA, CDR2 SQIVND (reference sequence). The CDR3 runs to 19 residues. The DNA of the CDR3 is TGTGCCAGTAGTATGGCAGCGTCCCATCAGATTTATACCAATCAGCCCCAGCATTTT. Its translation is CASSMAASHQIYTNQPQHF.

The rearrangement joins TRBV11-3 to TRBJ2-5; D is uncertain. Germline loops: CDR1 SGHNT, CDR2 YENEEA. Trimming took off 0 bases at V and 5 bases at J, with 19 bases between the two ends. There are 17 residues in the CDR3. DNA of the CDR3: TGTGCCAGCAGCTTAGATGGGGAAACGGTCCCAAGGGAGACCCAGTACTTC. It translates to CASSLDGETVPRETQYF. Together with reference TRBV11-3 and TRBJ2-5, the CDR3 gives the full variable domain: EAGVVQSPRYKIIEKKQPVAFWCNPISGHNTLYWYLQNLGQGPELLIRYENEEAVDDSQLPKDRFSAERLKGVDSTLKIQPAELGDSAVYLCASSLDGETVPRETQYFGPGTRLLVL.

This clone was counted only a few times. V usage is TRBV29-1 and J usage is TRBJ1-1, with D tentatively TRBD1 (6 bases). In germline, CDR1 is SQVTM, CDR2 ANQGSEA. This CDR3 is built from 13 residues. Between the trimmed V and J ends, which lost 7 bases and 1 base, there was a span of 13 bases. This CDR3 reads CSARGRGNTEAFF. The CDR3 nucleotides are TGCAGCGCCAGGGGTAGGGGGAACACTGAAGCTTTCTTT. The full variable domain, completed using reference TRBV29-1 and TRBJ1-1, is SAVISQKPSRDICQRGTSLTIQCQVDSQVTMMFWYRQQPGQSLTLIATANQGSEATYESGFVIDKFPISRPNLTFSTLTVSNMSPEDSSIYLCSARGRGNTEAFFGQGTRLTVV.

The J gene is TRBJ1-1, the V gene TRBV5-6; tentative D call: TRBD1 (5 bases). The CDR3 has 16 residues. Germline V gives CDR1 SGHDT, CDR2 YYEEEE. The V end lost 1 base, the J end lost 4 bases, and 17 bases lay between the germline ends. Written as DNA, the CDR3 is TGTGCCAGCAGCTTGCCCCTTGACAGCCACTCCACTGAAGCTTTCTTT. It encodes CASSLPLDSHSTEAFF.

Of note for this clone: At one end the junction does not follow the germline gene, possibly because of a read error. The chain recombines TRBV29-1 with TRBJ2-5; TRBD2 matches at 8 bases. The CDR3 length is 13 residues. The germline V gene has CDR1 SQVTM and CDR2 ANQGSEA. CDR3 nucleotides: TGCAGCGTTGTACTAGCGGTAGCGGAGACCCGGTACTTC. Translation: CSVVLAVAETRYF.

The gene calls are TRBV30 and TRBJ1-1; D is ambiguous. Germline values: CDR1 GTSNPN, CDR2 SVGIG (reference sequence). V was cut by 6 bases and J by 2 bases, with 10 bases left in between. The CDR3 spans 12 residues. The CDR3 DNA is TGTGCCTGCGTACAAATCAACACTGAAGCTTTCTTT. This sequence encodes CACVQINTEAFF.

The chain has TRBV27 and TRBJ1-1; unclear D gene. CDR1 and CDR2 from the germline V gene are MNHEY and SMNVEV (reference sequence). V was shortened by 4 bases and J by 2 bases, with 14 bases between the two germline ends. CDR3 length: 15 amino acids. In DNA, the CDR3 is TGTGCCAGCAGTTCCACTCCGACAAAAAACACTGAAGCTTTCTTT. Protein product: CASSSTPTKNTEAFF.